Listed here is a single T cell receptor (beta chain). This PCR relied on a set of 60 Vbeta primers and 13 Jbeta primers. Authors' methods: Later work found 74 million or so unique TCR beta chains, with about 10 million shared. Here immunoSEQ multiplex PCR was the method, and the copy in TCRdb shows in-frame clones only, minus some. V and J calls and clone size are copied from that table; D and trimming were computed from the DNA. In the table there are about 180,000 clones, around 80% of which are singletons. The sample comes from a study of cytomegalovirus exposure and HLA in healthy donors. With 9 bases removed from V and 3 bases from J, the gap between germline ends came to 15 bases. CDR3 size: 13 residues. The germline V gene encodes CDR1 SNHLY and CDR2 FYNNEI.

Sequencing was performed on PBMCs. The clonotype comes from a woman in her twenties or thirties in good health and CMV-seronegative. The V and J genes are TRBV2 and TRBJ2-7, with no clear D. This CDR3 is CARGESRFYEQYF. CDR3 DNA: TGTGCCAGAGGAGAGTCTCGATTCTACGAGCAGTACTTC.